This TCR beta chain was sequenced during a study of blood T cell repertoires in COVID-19. On the study more broadly: From T cells, B-cell-depleted T cells, or PBMCs came the material, which was cDNA or gDNA.

Per the authors' pipeline: It was from reference gene primer amplification that nucleated cell counts were estimated. Profiled with immunoSEQ multiplex PCR; TCRdb holds only in-frame clones, not every one. That table supplies the V and J calls and clone size; D and trimming were determined from the DNA. The data contain under 30,000 clones, roughly 87% of them singletons. CDR1 and CDR2 (germline): LNHDA, SQIVND (reference sequence). V shed 6 bases and J 4 bases; nucleotides not matched to a gene: 5. This CDR3 has 13 residues. The sample was peripheral blood. This clonotype was sampled from a human donor in a cohort sampled during active COVID-19. V gene TRBV19 combines with J gene TRBJ1-1; TRBD1 matches 7 bases. CDR3: CASRGGEFTEAFF. The CDR3 DNA sequence: TGTGCCAGTAGAGGGGGCGAGTTCACTGAAGCTTTCTTT.